This T cell receptor (beta chain) derives from a study of identical twins (dated by TCRdb to the mid-2010s). With regard to the full study: To test whether fetal clonotypes persist, this study deep-sequenced TCR alpha and beta repertoires from monozygotic twins, from unrelated adults of various ages, and from cord blood. To rule out contamination, the twin experiments were replicated at different times with different library preparation protocols.

This clonotype was seen ten or more times. There is no known antigen for this receptor. One base away there is no much larger clone; base qualities are not given. What the authors observed across the whole study: Excess twin sharing in beta out-of-frame sequences was weaker because fewer shared sequences lowered the signal-to-noise ratio. Recombination models systematically underestimated out-of-frame TCR alpha sharing in monozygotic twins but agreed with sharing between unrelated individuals. Invariant T cells such as MAIT and iNKT could partly confound zero-insertion analyses, although diverse VJ usage argued against such confounding for most clonotypes. Abundant cord blood beta clonotypes had fewer insertions, young adult naive repertoires showed a similar but weaker trend, and memory repertoires showed no such trend. Conclusions relied on cross-sectional statistical analysis, since the same donors could not be followed over many years. Out-of-frame TCR alpha sequences shared between twins showed an excess of low generation-probability sequences compared with coincidental sharing between unrelated individuals.

The library came from 5' RACE. This sample was sequenced with an Illumina HiSeq 2000. A universal primer binding site was introduced by template switching, and a unique molecular identifier was present in the final cDNA, enabling accurate counting of TCR cDNA molecules. Specific primers in the conserved constant-segment region were used to synthesize first-strand cDNA for the TCR alpha and beta chains. To control for contamination, every cDNA library carried two barcodes: a SMART-Mk sample barcode plus Illumina barcodes. TruSeq adapter sequences along with Illumina sample barcodes were introduced in two successive PCR steps. The Illumina HiSeq platform was used with custom primers to sequence TCR alpha and beta cDNA libraries. In the source study's methods: Unique molecular identifiers were extracted from raw reads with MiGEC, and CDR3 positions were determined with MiXCR. For each individual, recombination models were inferred using an EM algorithm with the repgenHMM and IGoR tools. Shared clonotypes were analyzed with the tcR package in R, and sharing was normalized by the product of cloneset sizes. To study raw recombination without the effects of thymic and clonal selection, out-of-frame nonproductive sequences were analyzed. TCRdb's own reprocessing of the public reads used fastp at Q25 and MiXCR and kept productive beta chains. A single entry per CDR3 protein holds the most common genes and DNA from its merged rows. TCRdb's processing, not the study's, gives the V and J calls here. In all, the sample holds roughly 770,000 distinct CDR3 sequences, and 15% to 20% of those were seen once. About an eighth of the sample rests with the top ten.

Only healthy Caucasian donors were included. Three pairs of female monozygotic twins, all aged roughly 18 to 29 years, made up the twin cohort. Peripheral blood mononuclear cells were the source from which RNA for the TCR libraries was isolated. Another study also made use of these data, one on T cells expressing NK-cell markers. As noted in the second study: Eight or nine donors provided sorted CD3+CD56+NKG2C+, CD3+CD56+NKG2C- and CD3+CD56-NKG2C+ T-cell subsets, whose TCR beta-chain repertoires were profiled. Among the eight sequenced donors, only one was HCMV-seronegative, while the other seven were HCMV-seropositive. In several experiments an anti-gammadeltaTCR antibody was added to restrict sorting to alphabetaTCR-expressing T cells. In over 5 donors, the dominant CD3+CD56+NKG2C+ clonotypes were among the top 10 CD8+ clonotypes and accounted for about 1.0-8% of CD8+ T cells. Those dominant clonotypes were again the most abundant among CD3+CD56-NKG2C+ cells in a handful of donors, at about 28.3-65%. It remained unclear whether the expanded NKG2C-expressing T cell clones were specific for HCMV antigens. The eight sequenced donors were randomly selected healthy volunteers, three men and five women. HCMV serostatus was determined by detecting HCMV-specific IgG in serum with a commercial ELISA kit. For roughly 6 donors, bulk peripheral blood T-cell repertoires were also sequenced from unsorted PBMC. MIGEC was used to demultiplex reads and group the reads by UMI, and MiTCR was used to assemble and quantify clonotypes. To remove erroneous sequences, TCR cDNA sequences were retained only when supported by two or more reads. The tcR package was used for downstream repertoire analysis, and clonotypes were matched across fractions by CDR3 nucleotide sequence plus V segment. VDJmatch was used to annotate antigen specificity against VDJdb, with one amino acid substitution in CDR3 permitted.

Sequencing input: PBMCs. This receptor was identified in a woman aged 18-29 years in good health.

The CDR3 in this case is CASTKTERTEAFF. The DNA is as follows: TGTGCCAGCACCAAAACCGAGCGCACTGAAGCTTTCTTT. The chain is encoded by TRBV3-1 joined to TRBJ1-1, with the identity of the D gene unclear. The V and J ends are trimmed by 7 bases and 4 bases, leaving 13 bases between them. The CDR3, cysteine through phenylalanine, is 13 amino acids long. Of the read, only the CDR3 DNA is kept; its 39 bases are in frame from base 1. Sequences LGHDT (CDR1) and YNNKEL (CDR2) are obtained from the germline V gene (reference sequence).